This is a list of T cell receptor beta chains from one sample in a study of tumor-infiltrating lymphocytes in localized non-small cell lung cancer. TCRdb's copy holds only in-frame clones and misses some; the assay was immunoSEQ multiplex PCR. Altogether some 12,000 clones are present, about 79% being singletons, with the ten largest covering under 5.5%. The sample taken for sequencing was lung tumor tissue. The receptors here all came from a human donor with non-small cell lung cancer. Each CDR3 is given with its conserved first and last residue. Each record gives: J gene, V gene, CDR3 protein.

TRBJ1-2	TRBV6-6	CASSYSVTGAYGYTF
TRBJ2-3	TRBV4-3	CASSQGRGTSGSRGDTQYF
TRBJ1-4	TRBV27	CASSKQGTTNEKLFF
TRBJ2-7	TRBV6-5	CASSYLNGEQYF
TRBJ2-7	TRBV18	CASSPQGREGYEQYF
TRBJ2-1	TRBV6-6	CASSYAQRGGNEQFF
TRBJ1-2	TRBV11-3	CASSPSGQLRDGYTF
TRBJ1-3	TRBV30	CAWKGVGNTIYF
TRBJ2-5	TRBV18	CASSPPGGLETQYF
TRBJ2-5	TRBV2	CASSGKAGWKETQYF
TRBJ1-1	TRBV19	CATRTRDRRLVSAFF
TRBJ1-1	TRBV9	CASSVGGTGNTEAFF
TRBJ2-1	TRBV9	CASTPIGRVIDEQFF
TRBJ2-5	TRBV5-4	CASSFGGGETQYF
TRBJ2-5	TRBV7-2	CASSLNSGGQETQYF
TRBJ1-5	TRBV19	CASTVGSSSNQPQHF
TRBJ2-7	TRBV7-9	CASTVGTYEQYF
TRBJ1-3	TRBV19	CASREQGDGNTIYF
TRBJ2-1	TRBV30	CASGGAYEQFF
TRBJ1-2	TRBV7-9	CASSPELLRGRGYGYTF
TRBJ1-5	TRBV19	CASSMVRRVLESNQPQHF
TRBJ2-7	TRBV13	CASSGGREQYF
TRBJ2-4	TRBV5-4	CASSQTTSGRTGIQYF
TRBJ2-2	TRBV2	CASRGLTGELFF
TRBJ2-3	TRBV9	CASSVEAGGGRDTQYF
TRBJ1-2	TRBV7-2	CASSTPGGYGYTF
TRBJ2-3	TRBV4-1	CASSQTRGGADTQYF
TRBJ1-5	TRBV5-6	CASRPWTGGAGQPQHF
TRBJ1-4	TRBV14	CASSFSPPLPTNEKLFF
TRBJ2-3	TRBV19	CASSIGGQVTDTQYF
TRBJ2-1	TRBV29-1	CSVDLPGLARSEQFF
TRBJ1-1	TRBV6-6	CASSLPQGETEAFF
TRBJ2-4	TRBV27	CASSSKGQGINIQYF
TRBJ2-6	TRBV7-6	CASSLVDRAGANVLTF
TRBJ2-3	TRBV6-4	CASSDSSDPGTDTQYF
TRBJ2-7	TRBV28	CASSLSTWDRPFLGEQYF
TRBJ2-3	TRBV11-3	CASSSRSRGDGTDTQYF
TRBJ2-5	TRBV7-2	CASSLGSVGETQYF
TRBJ2-1	TRBV19	CASSISGGSSYNEQFF
TRBJ1-1	TRBV6-7	CASRSDRVGTEAFF
TRBJ2-6	TRBV14	CASSQGGYSGANVLTF
TRBJ2-3	TRBV6-1	CASRLQGGTDTQYF
TRBJ1-2	TRBV5-4	CASSLGGGQPYGYTF
TRBJ2-4	TRBV6-1	CASSEKSSARDIQYF
TRBJ1-4	TRBV18	CASSPRDSFNEKLFF
TRBJ1-1	TRBV5-4	CASSLAGSADEAFF
TRBJ2-7	TRBV7-8	CASSSGPGHEQYF
TRBJ2-7	TRBV15	CATSREPPGLGYEQYF
TRBJ1-4	TRBV5-1	CASSTGSANEKLFF